This T cell receptor (beta chain) was retrieved from a study of blood T cell repertoires in COVID-19. Study in general: The United States, Italy and Spain supplied acute and convalescent COVID-19 samples. From T cells, B-cell-depleted T cells, or PBMCs came the material, which was cDNA or gDNA.

Germline values: CDR1 LNHDA, CDR2 SQIVND (reference sequence). The junction had 4 bases not matched to a gene; V was cut back by 5 bases and J by 5 bases. This CDR3 contains 13 residues. Original methodology: Amplification from reference gene primers served as the basis for estimated nucleated cell counts. Assay used: immunoSEQ multiplex PCR; TCRdb lists only in-frame clones, some missing. That table gives V, J and clone size, and the DNA gave D and trimming. The data contain some 220,000 clones, approximately 91% of them singletons. Enrolment of Seattle patients took place during active infection, and they were followed longitudinally.

This rearrangement joins TRBV19 to TRBJ2-7; the match to TRBD1 covers 9 bases. This receptor was obtained from a man in his thirties or forties with COVID-19, enrolled during active disease. Sequenced sample: peripheral blood. CDR3 DNA sequence: TGTGCCAGTAGTCCCGGGACAGGGAACGAGCAGTACTTC. Encoded protein: CASSPGTGNEQYF.